The sequence of this T cell receptor beta chain was determined in a study of human T cells and chemical hapten exposure. The germline gives CDR1 DFQATT, CDR2 SNEGSKA (reference sequence). V shed 1 base, J shed 2 bases, and the junction held 4 bases outside the gene matches. This CDR3 is 15 amino acids long. Blood, whole and unfractionated, served as the source for total RNA extraction. Notes on this clonotype: What it recognizes is unknown.

The study's findings and limits: The number of TCRs over 1 in 1000 frequency stayed unchanged after DPC.

As the library was built, unique molecular identifiers were attached to individual cDNA molecules. In the authors' methods: Between 23,224 and 690,600 TCRs appeared in each sample, and the median stood at 95,638. TCRdb redid the calling of the 5' RACE reads with MiXCR, one entry per CDR3 protein. TCRdb's processing, not the authors', yielded these V and J calls. The sample holds around 82,000 distinct CDR3 sequences, 6% to 8.5% seen once. This chain joins TRBV20-1 and TRBJ1-2; 10 bases fit TRBD1. This clonotype was obtained from a male donor in good health. The CDR3 DNA sequence: TGCAGTGCTAGAGGGAGACAGGGGGCAAACTATGGCTACACCTTC. Translated: CSARGRQGANYGYTF.